This TCR beta chain was identified during a study of neoadjuvant nivolumab and ipilimumab in lung cancer. With regard to this clone: Its antigen is unidentified.

General study results and limits: From pretherapy to surgery, tumor richness and clonality rose with dual therapy. Higher pretherapy blood TCR richness went with higher resected-tumor richness. Only a small number of samples underwent TCR sequencing.

V was shortened by 6 bases and J by 1 base, with 10 bases between the two germline ends. Germline V CDR1 and CDR2: MDHEN, SYDVKM. The CDR3 is made up of 13 amino acids. Data came from immunoSEQ multiplex PCR; TCRdb stores just in-frame clones and leaves some out. The sample yields under 9,500 clones, more than 80% seen once. The sequencing used tumor tissue, collected after neoadjuvant nivolumab, alone or with ipilimumab, at or shortly before surgery. The V and J genes are TRBV28 and TRBJ2-7, with D possibly TRBD1 on 6 matching bases. This receptor was identified in an adult with non-small cell lung cancer. CDR3 DNA sequence: TGTGCCAGCAGCCCCACAGGGTCCTACGAGCAGTACTTC. It specifies CASSPTGSYEQYF.